This is a list of T cell receptor beta chains from one sample in a study of blood T cell repertoires in COVID-19. Profiling relied on immunoSEQ multiplex PCR, and the TCRdb table lists in-frame clones only, not all of them. The table lists around 300,000 clones, around nine tenths of them singletons, with about 1.7% in the top ten. The specimen sequenced was PBMCs or T cells enriched from blood (not recorded which). The receptors derive from a woman between 40 and 55 years old who had recovered from COVID-19. The CDR3 runs from the conserved cysteine through the conserved F or W. D genes are given only for firm matches. Clone size appears in some rows only: once, few, many, or a class for an expanded clone.

D,size,J,V,CDR3
-,-,TRBJ2-7,TRBV11-2,CASTSTLSSYEQYF
TRBD1,-,TRBJ2-2,TRBV27,CATSGTVNTGELFF
-,-,TRBJ1-4,TRBV9,CASSVGGRLNEKLFF
TRBD2,-,TRBJ2-3,TRBV19,CASSMTSGGTTDTQYF
TRBD2,-,TRBJ2-1,TRBV9,CASSPGLAGYDEQFF
-,-,TRBJ1-5,TRBV6-2/TRBV6-3,CASSYSERVGNQPQHF
-,-,TRBJ1-1,TRBV18,CASSITAMNTEAFF
-,once,TRBJ1-5,TRBV5-6,CASSLGLGGSQPQHF
-,-,TRBJ2-4,TRBV5-1,CASSLAAGAGIQYF
-,-,TRBJ2-7,TRBV19,CASNPGTTSSYEQYF
-,few,TRBJ1-1,TRBV10-1,CASSLELNTEAFF
-,-,TRBJ2-2,TRBV3-1/TRBV3-2,CASSHLKGGNTGELFF
TRBD1,once,TRBJ2-2,TRBV7-3,CASSRGQSAGELFF
-,-,TRBJ2-3,TRBV5-1,CASSLPGARSTDTQYF
TRBD1,-,TRBJ1-2,TRBV19,CASSTVDRGYGYTF
-,-,TRBJ1-1,TRBV5-1,CASSLHMSLDTEAFF
TRBD2,-,TRBJ2-1,TRBV5-1,CASSLGRASGSSDEQFF
TRBD1,-,TRBJ1-5,TRBV28,CASSFPDRVPNQPQHF
-,-,TRBJ1-1,TRBV7-9,CASSFSTTMNTEAFF
-,-,TRBJ1-1,TRBV6-6,CASSYPGPVKTEAFF
TRBD2,once,TRBJ2-1,TRBV7-3,CASSPLAGEYNEQFF
TRBD1,-,TRBJ2-2,TRBV6-5,CASSYHGTGSLGELFF
-,-,TRBJ1-2,TRBV4-1,CASSQVQGTNYGYTF
TRBD2,-,TRBJ2-3,TRBV18,CASSRTSGPRDTQYF
TRBD1,-,TRBJ1-5,TRBV18,CASSPGTGMLSNQPQHF
-,few,TRBJ1-5,TRBV5-1,CASSLAGNRDPQHF
TRBD2,-,TRBJ2-3,TRBV4-2,CASSPQGLAGGGDTQYF
TRBD1,-,TRBJ1-3,TRBV7-2,CASSGTGGLSGNTIYF
-,once,TRBJ2-1,TRBV6-1,CASSGPGWGGDNNEQFF
-,-,TRBJ2-7,TRBV11-1,CASSLDPSVGEQYF
-,-,TRBJ2-7,TRBV25-1,CASNPTGTLFGEQYF
TRBD1,-,TRBJ1-2,TRBV4-1,CASRRTPGQGNRYTF
-,-,TRBJ1-3,TRBV20-1,CSASRGSGNTIYF
-,once,TRBJ2-1,TRBV5-1,CASSLNSGEQFF
-,-,TRBJ2-7,TRBV5-4,CASSPGGPNSYEQYF
-,-,TRBJ2-2,TRBV11-3,CASSLDLGTGSLAGELFF
-,once,TRBJ1-2,TRBV5-1,CASTFSPRGSSYGYTF
-,-,TRBJ2-3,TRBV7-2,CASSLASLVGKEYF
TRBD2,-,TRBJ2-2,TRBV7-9,CASSETSGSQTGELFF
-,-,TRBJ2-1,TRBV6-5,CASKIAISYNEQFF
TRBD1,-,TRBJ2-6,TRBV5-1,CASSFGQGPGNVLTF
-,-,TRBJ1-2,TRBV19,CASSFGHARNYGYTF
-,-,TRBJ2-2,TRBV19,CASTRGVSTGTGELFF
-,-,TRBJ1-1,TRBV5-1,CASSFGDIRAEAFF
TRBD2,-,TRBJ2-3,TRBV4-2,CASSPFVAPAGLAGEGTDTQYF
TRBD1,few,TRBJ1-1,TRBV9,CASSSPPGTGIMNTEAFF
TRBD2,-,TRBJ2-7,TRBV27,CASSSKSPLAGSSYEQYF
TRBD2,-,TRBJ2-3,TRBV24-1,CATSDPLAGGPEDTQYF
TRBD2,-,TRBJ2-1,TRBV4-2,CASSQDFGGGTRINEQFF
-,once,TRBJ1-5,TRBV2,CASSVDINQPQHF
TRBD2,-,TRBJ2-1,TRBV2,CASTTGLAGSNEQFF
TRBD2,-,TRBJ2-2,TRBV6-2/TRBV6-3,CASSGLAGAGGELFF
-,-,TRBJ1-1,TRBV19,CASTDARGRGDTEAFF
TRBD2,-,TRBJ2-1,TRBV7-3,CASSFGLAGNNEQFF
TRBD1,-,TRBJ1-2,TRBV3-1/TRBV3-2,CASSQRTGDGYTF
-,-,TRBJ2-6,TRBV10-2,CASSESGGRANVLTF
-,-,TRBJ1-6,TRBV6-5,CASSYTSSYNSPLHF
TRBD2,-,TRBJ2-3,TRBV19,CASSFTSGGTVDTQYF